This TCR beta chain came from a study of OX40 agonist ivuxolimab in advanced cancers. V was cut by 2 bases and J by 0 bases, with 5 bases left in between. The length of the CDR3 is 14 residues. Germline CDR1 SGHTA, CDR2 FQGTGA. Here immunoSEQ multiplex PCR was the method, and the copy in TCRdb shows in-frame clones only, minus some. Of 75,000 or so clones detected, approximately 84% appear once; the ten largest clones hold approximately 7.2%. This TCR came from an adult with an advanced solid tumor such as melanoma, head and neck, liver or kidney cancer. Sequencing was performed on CD4+ or CD8+ T cells sorted from blood, taken in a trial of the OX40 agonist ivuxolimab. The chain combines TRBV7-3 with TRBJ2-1; a weak D match, TRBD1 (5 bases). The CDR3 coding sequence is TGTGCCAGCAGCTTAGACAGCTCCTACAATGAGCAGTTCTTC. Translated: CASSLDSSYNEQFF. Full variable domain (remainder filled in from reference TRBV7-3 and TRBJ2-1): GAGVSQTPSNKVTEKGKYVELRCDPISGHTALYWYRQSLGQGPEFLIYFQGTGAADDSGLPNDRFFAVRPEGSVSTLKIQRTERGDSAVYLCASSLDSSYNEQFFGPGTRLTVL.